One T cell receptor (beta chain) is described in this entry. No antigen is known for it. This sample was included in a study of blood T cells in healthy people across ages. The CDR3 is 17 amino acids. The germline V gene has CDR1 SGHAT and CDR2 FQNNGV. Trimming removed 1 base from V and 2 bases from J, with 16 bases in between. A second PCR of 7 to 11 cycles used a sample-barcoded 5' primer and a J-beta primer mix. Each CDR3 protein is one row after TCRdb ran MiXCR on the 5' RACE reads. The table includes about 780,000 distinct CDR3 sequences, around 50% detected once. The extraction recovered at least 5.5 micrograms of total RNA per sample. Study-wide points: A roughly linear fall in TCR beta diversity per million T cells was seen with increasing age.

The TCR originated in an elderly man in good health. Sequencing was carried out using blood. This rearrangement joins TRBV11-2 to TRBJ2-3, with a possible D match to TRBD2 (5 bases). The CDR3 here is CASSLGVGAQTTDTQYF. CDR3 coding DNA: TGTGCCAGCAGCTTAGGGGTGGGAGCCCAAACCACAGATACGCAGTATTTT.